This TCR beta chain was recorded in a study of T-cell memory formation after mild COVID-19. Of note for this clonotype: The antigen remains undetermined.

Overall study findings and caveats: Second-wave clones that peaked on day 37 lacked confirmed SARS-CoV-2 specificity. Contracting clones, day 15 to 85, had balanced CD4/CD8, and later expanders favored CD4+. Mainly in CM and EM were contracting CD4+ clones; CD8+ were in EMRA. Pre-infection memory contained some responding clones, which suggested that cross-reactive memory had joined.

Trimming removed 5 bases from V and 1 base from J; junction bases left unmatched: 10. This CDR3 comprises 17 residues. Germline V gives CDR1 SGHVS, CDR2 FNYEAQ. TCRdb re-called the 5' RACE reads with MiXCR, one entry per CDR3 protein. This sample has 150,000 or so distinct CDR3 sequences, with around a third found just once. The chain links TRBV7-6 to TRBJ2-3; TRBD2 aligns across 9 bases. The sample comprised PBMCs or a T cell subset sorted from them (not recorded which). This clonotype was sampled from an adult woman who had mild COVID-19 (a few samples of this study predate the infection). Cell type and time point are not known. CDR3 protein: CASSLAAGGGGTDTQYF. CDR3 DNA sequence: TGTGCCAGCAGCCTCGCGGCGGGCGGGGGGGGCACAGATACGCAGTATTTT.